This TCR beta chain is from a study of tumor-infiltrating lymphocytes in primary liver carcinoma. Germline V lookup: CDR1 SGHAT, CDR2 FQNNGV. Trimming took 5 bases from V and 8 from J, leaving 21 bases between them. CDR3 size: 15 residues. Joint extraction of RNA and DNA used roughly 20-33 mg of bulk tissue that was unsorted. All tumor specimens exceeded 75% viable tumor cells. Broader study findings: Significantly greater top-250-clone fractions characterized tumors relative to blood (p = 0.039).

TCR beta cDNA was prepared out of roughly 520 ng total RNA by means of a constant-region primer. ARM-PCR, slightly modified, supplied the TCR beta libraries through three nested multiplex PCR rounds. TRBV1-TRBV30 forward primers and a C-beta reverse primer were used in the first two PCR rounds, which each ran for approximately 10 cycles. TCRdb re-called the multiplex PCR reads through MiXCR, storing one row per CDR3 protein. Counted here are about 190,000 distinct CDR3 sequences, just under 85% occurring once; the ten biggest clones make up less than 20%. Details on this clonotype: Its antigen is as yet unknown.

This receptor was identified in a man in his forties or fifties with primary liver carcinoma and hepatitis B virus infection. Sequenced: tumor tissue from primary liver carcinoma. This rearrangement joins TRBV11-2 to TRBJ2-5; D unclear. The CDR3 DNA is TGTGCCAGCAGCCCCCGGTCAGCTCCAGTGGTAACCCAGTACTTC. Translating gives CASSPRSAPVVTQYF. The full variable domain, rest sourced from reference TRBV11-2 and TRBJ2-5, is EAGVAQSPRYKIIEKRQSVAFWCNPISGHATLYWYQQILGQGPKLLIQFQNNGVVDDSQLPKDRFSAERLKGVDSTLKIQPAKLEDSAVYLCASSPRSAPVVTQYFGPGTRLLVL.